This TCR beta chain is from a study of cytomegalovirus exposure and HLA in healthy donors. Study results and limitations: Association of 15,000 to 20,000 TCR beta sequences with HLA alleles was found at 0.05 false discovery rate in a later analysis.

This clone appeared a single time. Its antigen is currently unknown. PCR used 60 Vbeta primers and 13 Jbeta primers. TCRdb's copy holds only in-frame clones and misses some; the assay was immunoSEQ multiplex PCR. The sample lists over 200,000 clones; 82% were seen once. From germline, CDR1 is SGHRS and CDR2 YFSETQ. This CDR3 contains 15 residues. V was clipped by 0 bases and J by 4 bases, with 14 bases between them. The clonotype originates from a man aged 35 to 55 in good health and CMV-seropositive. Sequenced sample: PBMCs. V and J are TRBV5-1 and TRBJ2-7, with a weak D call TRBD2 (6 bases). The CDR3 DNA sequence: TGCGCCAGCAGCTTGGGGGGAGGACGTAAGTACGAGCAGTACGTC. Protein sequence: CASSLGGGRKYEQYV.